One T cell receptor (beta chain) is described in this entry. What it binds is unknown. The CDR3 consists of 12 residues. Looked up from germline, CDR1 is GTSNPN and CDR2 is SVGIG (reference sequence). The sample is drawn from a study of monozygotic twins with inflammatory bowel disease. Study observations and caveats: Especially with disease activity, IBD patients had fewer clonotypes in common with others than healthy twins did. TCRbeta diversity (inverse Simpson) was lower in IBD patients than in healthy co-twins.

TCRdb derives one entry per CDR3 protein from the 5' RACE reads, leaving out DNA. Its clone listing holds roughly 170,000 distinct CDR3 sequences. Material: blood. V usage is TRBV30 and J usage is TRBJ1-1. The TCR originated in a human donor with ulcerative colitis or Crohn's disease, or a healthy co-twin of an affected twin (not recorded which). The CDR3 here is CAWSFLNTEAFF.